This T cell receptor beta chain appears in the sequencing data of a study of OX40 agonist ivuxolimab in advanced cancers. Measured with immunoSEQ multiplex PCR; TCRdb has only the in-frame clones, and not every one. The sample shows roughly 60,000 clones, roughly 84% of them seen only once. The germline CDR1 and CDR2 sequences are MNHNY and SVGAGI (reference sequence). The CDR3 runs to 13 residues. Germline trimming cut 6 bases from V and 5 bases from J; bases unmatched to any gene: 5. The chain couples TRBV6-6 to TRBJ1-1, with TRBD1 matching 8 bases. This clonotype was sampled from an adult with an advanced solid tumor such as melanoma, head and neck, liver or kidney cancer. The material was CD4+ or CD8+ T cells sorted from blood, obtained in a trial of the OX40 agonist ivuxolimab. CDR3 bases: TGTGCCAGCAGCCCCACAGGGGGAACTGAAGCTTTCTTT. It specifies CASSPTGGTEAFF.